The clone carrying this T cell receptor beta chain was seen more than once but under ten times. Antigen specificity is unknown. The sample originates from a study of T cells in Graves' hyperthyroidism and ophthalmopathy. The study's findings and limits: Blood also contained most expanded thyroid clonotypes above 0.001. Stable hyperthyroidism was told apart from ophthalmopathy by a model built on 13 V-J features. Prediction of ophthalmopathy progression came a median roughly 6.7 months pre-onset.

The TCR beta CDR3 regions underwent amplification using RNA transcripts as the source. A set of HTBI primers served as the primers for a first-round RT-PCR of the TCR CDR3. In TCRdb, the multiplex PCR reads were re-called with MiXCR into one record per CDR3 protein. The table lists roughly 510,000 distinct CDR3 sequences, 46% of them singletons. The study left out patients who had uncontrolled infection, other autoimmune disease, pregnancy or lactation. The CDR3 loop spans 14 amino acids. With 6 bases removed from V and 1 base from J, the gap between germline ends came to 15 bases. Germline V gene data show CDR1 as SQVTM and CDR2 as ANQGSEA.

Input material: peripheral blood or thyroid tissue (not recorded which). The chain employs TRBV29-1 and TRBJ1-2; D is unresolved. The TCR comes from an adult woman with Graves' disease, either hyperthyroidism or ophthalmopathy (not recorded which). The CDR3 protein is CSVGAETYNYGYTF. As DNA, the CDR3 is TGCAGCGTAGGAGCTGAGACCTATAACTATGGCTACACCTTC.